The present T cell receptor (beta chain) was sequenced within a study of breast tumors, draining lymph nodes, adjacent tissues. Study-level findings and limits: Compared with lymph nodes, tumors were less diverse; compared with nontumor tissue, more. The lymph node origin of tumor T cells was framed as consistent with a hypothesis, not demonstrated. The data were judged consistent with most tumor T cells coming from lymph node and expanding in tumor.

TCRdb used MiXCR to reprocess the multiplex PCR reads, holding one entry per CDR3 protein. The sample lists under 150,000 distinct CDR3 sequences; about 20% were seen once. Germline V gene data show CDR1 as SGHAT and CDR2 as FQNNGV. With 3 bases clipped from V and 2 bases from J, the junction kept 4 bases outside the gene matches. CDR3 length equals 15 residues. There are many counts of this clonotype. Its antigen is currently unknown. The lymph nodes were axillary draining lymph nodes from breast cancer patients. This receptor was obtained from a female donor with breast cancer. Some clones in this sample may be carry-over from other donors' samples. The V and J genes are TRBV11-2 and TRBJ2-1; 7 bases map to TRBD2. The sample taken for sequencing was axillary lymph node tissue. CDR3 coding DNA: TGTGCCAGCAGCTTTGGCGGGAGTGCCTACAATGAGCAGTTCTTC. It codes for CASSFGGSAYNEQFF.